What follows is one TCR beta chain and its context. What it binds is not known. This record comes from a study of a mutant IDH1 vaccine in newly diagnosed glioma. Study as a whole: The patients were given eight vaccinations, one each in weeks 1, 3, 5, 7, 11, 15, 19 and 23.

Time point meaning: week 23, last vaccination. Alongside topical imiquimod, each dose of vaccine comprised 300 ug of mutant IDH1 20-mer peptide. There were new WHO grade 3 or 4 astrocytomas in the donors, and these were IDH1-mutant and ATRX-lost. General study findings and limits: Detectable vaccine-induced immune responses arose in roughly 93% of patients.

Libraries were prepared by immunoSEQ multiplex PCR; TCRdb keeps only in-frame clonotypes and omits some of them. The data show some 38,000 clones, about four fifths seen once. Germline V gene sequence: CDR1 LGHNA, CDR2 YSLEER. CDR3 length equals 15 residues. Trimming at V came to 2 bases and at J to 7 bases, leaving 9 bases not matched to a gene. The receptor comes from a man aged 40-49 years with glioma. Material: PBMCs, obtained from a glioma patient whose treatment included an IDH1 peptide vaccine. This chain links TRBV4-3 with TRBJ2-5; 8 nucleotides agree with TRBD1. The CDR3 loop reads CASSQTSDRGMTQYF. The CDR3 DNA sequence: TGCGCCAGCAGCCAAACCTCAGACAGGGGAATGACCCAGTACTTC.